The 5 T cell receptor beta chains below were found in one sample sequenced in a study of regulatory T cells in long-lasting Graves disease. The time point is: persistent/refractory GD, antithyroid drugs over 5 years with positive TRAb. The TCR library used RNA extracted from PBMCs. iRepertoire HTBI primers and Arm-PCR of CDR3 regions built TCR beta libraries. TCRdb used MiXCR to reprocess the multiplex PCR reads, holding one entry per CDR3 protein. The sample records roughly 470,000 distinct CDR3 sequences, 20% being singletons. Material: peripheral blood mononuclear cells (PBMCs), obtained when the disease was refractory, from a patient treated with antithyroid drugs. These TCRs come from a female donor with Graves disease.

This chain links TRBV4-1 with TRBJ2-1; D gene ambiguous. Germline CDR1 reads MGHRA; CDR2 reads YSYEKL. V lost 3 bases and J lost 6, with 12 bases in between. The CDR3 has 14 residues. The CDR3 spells CASSHGAGFNEQFF. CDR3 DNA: TGCGCCAGCAGCCATGGTGCAGGCTTCAATGAGCAGTTCTTC.

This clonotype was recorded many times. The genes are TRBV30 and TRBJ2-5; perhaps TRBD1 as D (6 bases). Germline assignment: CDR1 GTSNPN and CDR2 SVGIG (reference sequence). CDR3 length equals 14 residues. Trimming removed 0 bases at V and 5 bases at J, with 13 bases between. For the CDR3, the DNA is TGTGCCTGGAGTGTACTGACAGGCGGGGAGACCCAGTACTTC. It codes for CAWSVLTGGETQYF. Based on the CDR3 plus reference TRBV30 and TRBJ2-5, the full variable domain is SQTIHQWPATLVQPVGSPLSLECTVEGTSNPNLYWYRQAAGRGLQLLFYSVGIGQISSEVPQNLSASRPQDRQFILSSKKLLLSDSGFYLCAWSVLTGGETQYFGPGTRLLVL.

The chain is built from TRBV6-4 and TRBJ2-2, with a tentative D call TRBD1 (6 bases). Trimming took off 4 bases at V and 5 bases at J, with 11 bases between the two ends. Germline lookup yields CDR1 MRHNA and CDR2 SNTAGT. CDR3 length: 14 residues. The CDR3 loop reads CASSALQGTGELFF. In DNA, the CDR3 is TGTGCCAGCAGTGCCCTACAGGGAACCGGGGAGCTGTTTTTT.

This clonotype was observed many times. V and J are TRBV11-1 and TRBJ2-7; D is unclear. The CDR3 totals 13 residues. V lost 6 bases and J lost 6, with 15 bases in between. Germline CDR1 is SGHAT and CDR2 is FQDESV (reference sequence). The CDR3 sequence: CASSQEVVSEQYF. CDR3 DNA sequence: TGTGCCAGCAGTCAAGAAGTTGTGAGCGAGCAGTACTTC.

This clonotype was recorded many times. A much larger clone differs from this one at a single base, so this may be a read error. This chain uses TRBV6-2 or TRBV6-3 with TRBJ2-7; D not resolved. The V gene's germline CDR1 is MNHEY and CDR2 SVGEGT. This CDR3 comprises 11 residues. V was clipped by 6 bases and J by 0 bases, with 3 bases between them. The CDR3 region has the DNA TGTGCCAGCAGGCACTCCTACGAGCAGTACTTC. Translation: CASRHSYEQYF.